This T cell receptor (beta chain) was found in a study of cytomegalovirus exposure and HLA in healthy donors. The study, taken as a whole, reports: CMV serostatus was the sole immune exposure data available. The majority of CMV-associated TCR beta chains were reported as apparently HLA-restricted in a later analysis. It was likely that a cluster of highly shared sequence variants was a sequencing artifact.

In regard to this clone: The antigen remains undetermined.

Use of 60 Vbeta and 13 Jbeta primers characterized the PCR. Clones were read by immunoSEQ multiplex PCR, and TCRdb kept only the in-frame ones, dropping some. Seen here are 100,000 to 120,000 clones, over 65% observed once, and the top ten hold roughly 13%. Between the trimmed V and J ends, which lost 4 bases and 7 bases, there was a span of 19 bases. This CDR3 comprises 15 residues. Germline V gene data show CDR1 as SGHTA and CDR2 as FQGNSA. Sequencing was performed on PBMCs. The origin of this receptor is a man aged 25-45 years in good health and CMV-seropositive. The V call is TRBV7-2, the J call TRBJ2-5; possible D gene TRBD2, 6 bases. Here the CDR3 reads CASSSRGLPTGTQYF. In DNA form, the CDR3 reads TGTGCCAGCAGCTCCAGAGGACTACCTACAGGGACCCAGTACTTC. The full variable domain, its missing parts supplied by reference TRBV7-2 and TRBJ2-5, is GAGVSQSPSNKVTEKGKDVELRCDPISGHTALYWYRQSLGQGLEFLIYFQGNSAPDKSGLPSDRFSAERTGGSVSTLTIQRTQQEDSAVYLCASSSRGLPTGTQYFGPGTRLLVL.